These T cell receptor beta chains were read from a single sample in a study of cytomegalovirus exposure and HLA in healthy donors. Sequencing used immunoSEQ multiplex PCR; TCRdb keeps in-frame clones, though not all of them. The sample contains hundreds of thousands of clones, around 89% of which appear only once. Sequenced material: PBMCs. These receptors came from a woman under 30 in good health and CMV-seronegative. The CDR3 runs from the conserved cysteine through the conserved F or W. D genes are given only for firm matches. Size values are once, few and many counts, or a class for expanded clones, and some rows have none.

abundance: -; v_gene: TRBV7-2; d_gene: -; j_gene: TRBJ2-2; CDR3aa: CASSPRQPLLNTGELFF; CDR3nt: TGTGCCAGCAGCCCAAGACAGCCCCTTCTTAACACCGGGGAGCTGTTTTTT
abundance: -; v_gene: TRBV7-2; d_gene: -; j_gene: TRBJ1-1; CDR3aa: CASSLAPYLRAPEAFF; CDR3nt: TGTGCCAGCAGCTTAGCGCCGTATCTCAGGGCTCCCGAAGCTTTCTTT
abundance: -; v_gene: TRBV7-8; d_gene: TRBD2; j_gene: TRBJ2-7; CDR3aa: CASSLVLAGLSYEQYF; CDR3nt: TGTGCCAGCAGCTTAGTTCTAGCGGGCCTCTCCTACGAGCAGTACTTC
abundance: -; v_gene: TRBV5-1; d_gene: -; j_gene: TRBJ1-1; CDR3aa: CASIGGTEAFF; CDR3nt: TGCGCCAGCATAGGGGGTACTGAAGCTTTCTTT
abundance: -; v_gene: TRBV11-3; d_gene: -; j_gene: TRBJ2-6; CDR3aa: CASSQGSGPSGANVLTF; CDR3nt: TGTGCCAGCAGCCAGGGGTCGGGACCTTCTGGGGCCAACGTCCTGACTTTC
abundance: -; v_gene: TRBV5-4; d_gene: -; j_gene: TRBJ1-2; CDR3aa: CASSPRTVGGYTF; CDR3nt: TGTGCCAGCAGCCCCAGGACAGTGGGGGGCTACACCTTC
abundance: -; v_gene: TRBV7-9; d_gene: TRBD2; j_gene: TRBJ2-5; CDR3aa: CASRPGLAVSQETQYF; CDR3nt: TGTGCCAGCAGACCTGGACTAGCGGTTTCCCAAGAGACCCAGTACTTC
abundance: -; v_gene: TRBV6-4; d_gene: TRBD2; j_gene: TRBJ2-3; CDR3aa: CASSLLAGGDSDTQYF; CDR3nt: TGTGCCAGCAGTTTACTAGCGGGAGGTGATTCAGATACGCAGTATTTT
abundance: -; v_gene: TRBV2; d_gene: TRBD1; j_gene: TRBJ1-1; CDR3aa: CASSEPTGGVPEAFF; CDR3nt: TGTGCCAGCAGTGAACCGACAGGGGGCGTTCCTGAAGCTTTCTTT
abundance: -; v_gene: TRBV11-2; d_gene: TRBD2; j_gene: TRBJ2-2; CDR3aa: CASRGLAGAGELFF; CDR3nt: TGTGCCAGCAGGGGACTAGCGGGGGCCGGGGAGCTGTTTTTT
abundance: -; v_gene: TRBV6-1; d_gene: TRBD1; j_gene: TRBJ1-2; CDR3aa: CASRGQGANYGYTF; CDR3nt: TGTGCCAGCAGAGGACAGGGGGCGAACTATGGCTACACCTTC
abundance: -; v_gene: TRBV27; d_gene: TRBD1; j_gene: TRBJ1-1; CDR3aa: CASSPWTGEAFF; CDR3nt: TGTGCCAGCAGTCCTTGGACAGGCGAAGCTTTCTTT
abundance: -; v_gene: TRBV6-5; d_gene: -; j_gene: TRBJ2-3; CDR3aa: CASSSDIGADTQYF; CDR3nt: TGTGCCAGCAGTTCCGATATTGGGGCCGATACGCAGTATTTT
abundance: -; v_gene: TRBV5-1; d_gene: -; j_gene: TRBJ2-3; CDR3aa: CASSLAGQGRDTQYF; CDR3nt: TGCGCCAGCAGCTTGGCTGGACAAGGGCGAGATACGCAGTATTTT
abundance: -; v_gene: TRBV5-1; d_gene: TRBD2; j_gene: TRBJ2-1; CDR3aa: CASSSRTSGSMDEQFF; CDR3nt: TGCGCCAGCAGCTCCCGGACTAGCGGGAGTATGGATGAGCAGTTCTTC
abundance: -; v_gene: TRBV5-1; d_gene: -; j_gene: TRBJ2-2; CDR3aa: CASSSRTGAGELFF; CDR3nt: TGCGCCAGCAGCTCCCGAACCGGGGCCGGGGAGCTGTTTTTT
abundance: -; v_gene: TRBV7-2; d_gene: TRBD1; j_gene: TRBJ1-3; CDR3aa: CASSSRLGQVYSGNTIYF; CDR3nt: TGTGCCAGCAGCTCTAGACTCGGACAGGTTTACTCTGGAAACACCATATATTTT
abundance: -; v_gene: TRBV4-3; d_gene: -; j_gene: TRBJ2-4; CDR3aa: CASSQPGTFNIQYF; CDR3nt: TGCGCCAGCAGCCAACCCGGGACATTCAACATTCAGTACTTC
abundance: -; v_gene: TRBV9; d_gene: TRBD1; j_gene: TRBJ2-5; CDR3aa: CASSVTWTGDLRGTLETQYF; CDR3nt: TGTGCCAGCAGCGTAACCTGGACAGGGGATTTAAGGGGAACGTTGGAGACCCAGTACTTC
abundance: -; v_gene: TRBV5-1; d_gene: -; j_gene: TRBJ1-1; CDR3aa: CASMRGTEAFF; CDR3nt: TGCGCCAGCATGCGGGGAACTGAAGCTTTCTTT
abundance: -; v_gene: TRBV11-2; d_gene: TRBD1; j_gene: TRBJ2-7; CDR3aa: CASSLVGQHYEQYF; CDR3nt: TGTGCCAGCAGCTTAGTGGGACAGCACTACGAGCAGTACTTC
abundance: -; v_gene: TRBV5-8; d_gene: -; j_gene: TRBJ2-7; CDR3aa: CASSLKSPLRYF; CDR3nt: TGTGCCAGCAGCTTGAAGTCCCCTTTGCGGTACTTC
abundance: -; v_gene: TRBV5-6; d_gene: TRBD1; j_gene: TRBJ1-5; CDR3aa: CASSLQGNQPQHF; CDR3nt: TGTGCCAGCAGCTTACAGGGGAATCAGCCCCAGCATTTT
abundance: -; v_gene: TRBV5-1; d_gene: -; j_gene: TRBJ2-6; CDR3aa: CASSFLTGGSGANVLTF; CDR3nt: TGCGCCAGCAGCTTTTTAACCGGGGGTTCTGGGGCCAACGTCCTGACTTTC
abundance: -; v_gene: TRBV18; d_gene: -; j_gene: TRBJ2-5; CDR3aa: CASSPPAEETQYF; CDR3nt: TGTGCCAGCTCACCACCGGCAGAGGAGACTCAGTACTTC
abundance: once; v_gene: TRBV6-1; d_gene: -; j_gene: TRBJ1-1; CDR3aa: CASSEQVNTEAFF; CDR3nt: TGTGCCAGCAGCGAACAGGTGAACACTGAAGCTTTCTTT
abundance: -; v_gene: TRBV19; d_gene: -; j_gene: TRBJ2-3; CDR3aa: CASSPRGADTQYF; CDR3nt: TGTGCCAGTAGTCCCCGGGGTGCAGATACGCAGTATTTT
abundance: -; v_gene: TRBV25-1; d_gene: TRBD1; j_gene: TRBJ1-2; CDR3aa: CASSEPDRVTGYTF; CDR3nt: TGTGCCAGCAGTGAGCCCGACAGGGTAACTGGCTACACCTTC